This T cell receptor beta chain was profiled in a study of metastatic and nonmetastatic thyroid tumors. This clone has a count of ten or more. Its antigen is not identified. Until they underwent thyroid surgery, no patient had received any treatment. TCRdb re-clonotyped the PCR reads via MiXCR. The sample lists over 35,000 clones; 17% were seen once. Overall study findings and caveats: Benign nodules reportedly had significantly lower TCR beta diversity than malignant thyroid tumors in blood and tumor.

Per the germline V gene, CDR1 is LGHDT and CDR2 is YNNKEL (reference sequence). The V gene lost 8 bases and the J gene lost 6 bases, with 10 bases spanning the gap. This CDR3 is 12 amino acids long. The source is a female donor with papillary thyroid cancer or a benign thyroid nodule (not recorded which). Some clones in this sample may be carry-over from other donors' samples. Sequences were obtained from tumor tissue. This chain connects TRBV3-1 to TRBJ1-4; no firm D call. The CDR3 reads CASVGKDEKLFF. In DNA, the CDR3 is TGTGCCAGCGTTGGGAAGGATGAAAAACTGTTTTTT.